The clone carrying this T cell receptor beta chain appeared many times. Antigen unknown. The authors built TCR beta libraries using iRepertoire HTBI primers and Arm-PCR of CDR3 regions. TCRdb passed the multiplex PCR reads through MiXCR, listing each CDR3 protein once. This table holds roughly 400,000 distinct CDR3 sequences, approximately 15% found once. This sample is part of a study of regulatory T cells in long-lasting Graves disease. Study-wide results and limits: Newly diagnosed disease favored TRBV20-1 and TRBJ2-1 over persistent disease.

Time point reported: newly diagnosed GD, antithyroid drugs for less than 3 months. PBMCs were the source of the RNA used for TCR sequencing. There are 11 residues in the CDR3. Per the germline V gene, CDR1 is SGHNT and CDR2 is YYREEE (reference sequence). V dropped 5 bases and J dropped 7 bases, with 7 bases sitting between them. These data were also filed under a second study, of T cells in Graves' hyperthyroidism and ophthalmopathy. From that second work: An initial round of RT-PCR targeting the TCR CDR3 relied on the HTBI primer set. Peripheral blood also featured most of the thyroid clonotypes expanded above 0.001. Separation of ophthalmopathy from stable hyperthyroidism was achieved by a 13 V-J model.

The chain carries TRBV5-4 and TRBJ2-1, with no clear D. Sample: peripheral blood mononuclear cells (PBMCs), taken at new diagnosis, from a patient treated with antithyroid drugs. This TCR came from a woman between 35 and 50 years old with Graves disease. The CDR3 is CASSMTNEQFF. CDR3 sequence (DNA): TGTGCCAGCAGTATGACGAATGAGCAGTTCTTC.